Listed here are 26 T cell receptor beta chains from one sample, sequenced in a study of cytomegalovirus exposure and HLA in healthy donors. The PCR used 60 Vbeta and 13 Jbeta primers. Repertoires were generated with immunoSEQ multiplex PCR, while TCRdb's copy carries only in-frame clones and drops some. This sample's table reports 150,000 to 200,000 clones. Source material: PBMCs. The receptors come from a woman in her sixties or seventies in good health and CMV-seronegative.

The chain recombines TRBV6-5 with TRBJ2-7, with 8 bases aligning to TRBD1. Trimming took 3 bases from V and 3 from J; bases not matched to a gene: 4. CDR1 is MNHEY, CDR2 SVGAGI, per germline. There are 14 residues in the CDR3. CDR3 in amino acids: CASSYQGAYYEQYF. The CDR3 nucleotides read TGTGCCAGCAGTTATCAGGGGGCGTACTACGAGCAGTACTTC.

For this clone: One end of the junction fails to match germline, which may point to a read error. This chain uses TRBV19 with TRBJ1-6; D may be TRBD1 (6 bases). The CDR3 is made up of 12 amino acids. The germline CDR1 and CDR2 sequences are LNHDA and SQIVND (reference sequence). DNA of the CDR3: TGTGCCAGCAGTACAGGGAATTCACCCCTCCACTTT. Translating gives CASSTGNSPLHF.

The chain's CDR3 is CASSKGQGLYEQYF. CDR3 DNA: TGTGCCAGCAGCAAAGGGCAGGGTCTCTACGAGCAGTACTTC. V gene TRBV21-1 combines with J gene TRBJ2-7; TRBD1 is taken as the D call from the table, unchecked against the DNA. TRBV21-1 is designated a pseudogene. The CDR3 extends over 14 amino acids.

The chain uses TRBV25-1 and TRBJ2-2; D perhaps matches TRBD1 (6 bases). The CDR3 length is 15 residues. Germline V lookup: CDR1 MGHDK, CDR2 SYGVNS. Trimming took 5 bases from V and 1 from J, leaving 11 bases between them. As DNA, the CDR3 is TGTGCCAGCAGTAGACAGGTGGTGAACACCGGGGAGCTGTTTTTT. Its protein is CASSRQVVNTGELFF.

V usage is TRBV25-1 and J usage is TRBJ1-2, with D unclear. Germline CDR1 MGHDK, CDR2 SYGVNS. This CDR3 comprises 11 residues. The V end lost 4 bases, the J end lost 7 bases, and 7 bases lay between the germline ends. The CDR3 sequence: CASSGHFGYTF. For the CDR3, the DNA is TGTGCCAGCAGTGGACATTTTGGCTACACCTTC.

V usage is TRBV11-2 and J usage is TRBJ2-7; D may be TRBD1 (6 bases). There are 13 residues in the CDR3. Germline V gene lookup returns CDR1 SGHAT and CDR2 FQNNGV. Trimming removed 2 bases from V and 5 bases from J, with 10 bases in between. Here the CDR3 DNA reads TGTGCCAGCAGCTTAAGGGGGATCCACGAGCAGTACTTC. Translation: CASSLRGIHEQYF.

The chain links TRBV5-4 to TRBJ2-7; 10 nucleotides line up with TRBD1. Germline V lookup: CDR1 SGHNT, CDR2 YYREEE (reference sequence). V was pared by 5 bases and J by 5 bases, with 7 bases of the junction left unmatched. The CDR3 runs 14 residues. Here the CDR3 reads CASRATGGLDEQYF. The CDR3 DNA sequence: TGTGCCAGCAGAGCGACAGGGGGCCTAGACGAGCAGTACTTC.

This chain uses TRBV5-1 with TRBJ2-3; 7 bases line up with TRBD2. Trimming at V came to 4 bases and at J to 1 base, leaving 6 bases not matched to a gene. The CDR3 covers 15 residues. The V gene's germline CDR1 is SGHRS and CDR2 YFSETQ. The CDR3 loop is CASSPSGVGTDTQYF. The CDR3 DNA is TGCGCCAGCAGCCCCAGCGGGGTGGGCACAGATACGCAGTATTTT.

V is TRBV7-8 and J is TRBJ2-7; 13 bases line up with TRBD2. Germline CDR1 SGHVS, CDR2 FQNEAQ. There are 17 residues in the CDR3. Trimming cost V 1 base and J 3 bases; bases outside gene matches: 6. Here the CDR3 reads CASSLGRLAGGIYEQYF. CDR3 DNA: TGTGCCAGCAGCTTAGGACGACTAGCGGGGGGCATCTACGAGCAGTACTTC.

The rearrangement uses TRBV6-1 and TRBJ1-5; TRBD1 aligns across 12 bases. Trimming at V came to 4 bases and at J to 2 bases, leaving 9 bases not matched to a gene. There are 18 residues in the CDR3. Germline V gene data show CDR1 as MNHNS and CDR2 as SASEGT. The DNA of the CDR3 is TGTGCCAGCAGTGGTTCCGGGACAGGGGGCGAGGGCAATCAGCCCCAGCATTTT. It codes for CASSGSGTGGEGNQPQHF.

CDR3 region: CASSSGQGEGGYTF. Here the CDR3 DNA reads TGTGCCAGCAGCTCAGGACAGGGCGAGGGTGGCTACACCTTC. The rearrangement joins TRBV5-4 to TRBJ1-2; TRBD1 aligns across 8 bases. The length of the CDR3 is 14 residues. J was trimmed by 7 bases and V by 3 bases; bases with no gene match: 8. CDR1 SGHNT and CDR2 YYREEE come from the germline V gene (reference sequence).

The chain combines TRBV6-5 with TRBJ1-5; D unclear. CDR3 length: 15 residues. CDR1 MNHEY and CDR2 SVGAGI come from the germline V gene. V shed 2 bases and J shed 4 bases, with 12 bases lying between them. The CDR3 nucleotides are TGTGCCAGCAGTTACGACCGGGGTGGGAATCAGCCCCAGCATTTT. Translation gives CASSYDRGGNQPQHF.

The gene calls are TRBV11-2 and TRBJ2-5; D unclear. Germline V gene sequence: CDR1 SGHAT, CDR2 FQNNGV. This CDR3 is built from 13 residues. V dropped 1 base and J dropped 4 bases, with 7 bases sitting between them. Here the CDR3 DNA reads TGTGCCAGCAGCTTAGGAACCGGAGAGACCCAGTACTTC. It specifies CASSLGTGETQYF.

V gene TRBV14 combines with J gene TRBJ2-1; TRBD2 agrees at 7 bases. V lost 0 bases to trimming and J lost 10 bases; unmatched junction nucleotides: 9. The CDR3 has 15 residues. Germline CDR1 and CDR2: SGHDN and FVKESK. The chain's CDR3 is CASSQDSREFGEQFF. CDR3 nucleotide sequence: TGTGCCAGCAGCCAAGATTCGCGGGAGTTCGGCGAGCAGTTCTTC.

In the case of this clone: An end of the junction does not agree with germline; a read error may underlie this. The J gene is TRBJ2-1, the V gene TRBV12-5; D possibly corresponds to TRBD1 (6 bases). Germline V gene data show CDR1 as LGHNT and CDR2 as FRNRAP. CDR3 length: 15 amino acids. CDR3 in amino acids: CAGGLTGHPHNEQFF. CDR3 bases: TGTGCTGGTGGTTTGACGGGACACCCCCACAATGAGCAGTTCTTC.

Turning to this clone: The sample holds other DNA sequences that translate to the same CDR3. V gene TRBV15 combines with J gene TRBJ1-4, with TRBD1 as a possible D gene (5 bases). V lost 0 bases and J lost 2, with 7 bases in between. The CDR3 sequence is 15 residues long. Germline values: CDR1 LNHNV, CDR2 YYDKDF (reference sequence). CDR3 in DNA: TGTGCCACCAGCAGAGACGGGGGTACTAATGAAAAACTGTTTTTT. It yields the protein CATSRDGGTNEKLFF.

The CDR3 nucleotides are TGTGCCAGCAGCTCAGGGACTCAAGAGACCCAGTACTTC. This codes for CASSSGTQETQYF. V gene TRBV7-3 combines with J gene TRBJ2-5; D possibly corresponds to TRBD2 (6 bases). The CDR3 covers 13 residues. Germline values: CDR1 SGHTA, CDR2 FQGTGA. Trimming removed 4 bases from V and 2 bases from J, with 8 bases in between.

The rearrangement joins TRBV5-1 to TRBJ2-7; 12 nucleotides match TRBD2. Germline V gene lookup returns CDR1 SGHRS and CDR2 YFSETQ. This CDR3 is built from 17 residues. J was trimmed by 3 bases and V by 4 bases; bases with no gene match: 11. CDR3 residues: CASSMTSGSLGGYEQYF. As DNA, the CDR3 is TGCGCCAGCAGCATGACTAGCGGGAGTCTCGGGGGCTACGAGCAGTACTTC.

The V and J genes are TRBV6-6 and TRBJ1-5; no definite D call. The CDR3 is made up of 13 amino acids. Germline V gene sequence: CDR1 MNHNY, CDR2 SVGAGI (reference sequence). Deletions cut 8 bases from V and 4 bases from J, with 12 bases between. The CDR3 loop reads CASEGYRNQPQHF. CDR3 sequence (DNA): TGTGCCAGCGAGGGTTACCGGAATCAGCCCCAGCATTTT.

Concerning this clone itself: Additional DNA sequences in this sample encode the identical CDR3. V is TRBV18 and J is TRBJ2-5, with 7 nucleotides matching TRBD1. There are 14 residues in the CDR3. CDR1 is KGHSH and CDR2 is LQKENI in the germline V gene. Trimming removed 0 bases from V and 4 bases from J; junction bases left unmatched: 2. This chain's CDR3 is CASSPPAGGETQYF. In nucleotides, the CDR3 is TGTGCCAGCTCACCACCAGCAGGGGGAGAGACCCAGTACTTC. Together with reference TRBV18 and TRBJ2-5, the CDR3 gives the full variable domain: NAGVMQNPRHLVRRRGQEARLRCSPMKGHSHVYWYRQLPEEGLKFMVYLQKENIIDESGMPKERFSAEFPKEGPSILRIQQVVRGDSAAYFCASSPPAGGETQYFGPGTRLLVL.

The chain recombines TRBV5-1 with TRBJ2-5; a possible D gene is TRBD2 (6 bases). The ends were cut back, 5 bases at V and 3 bases at J, with 17 bases in the middle. CDR1 SGHRS and CDR2 YFSETQ come from the germline V gene. This CDR3 comprises 15 residues. For the CDR3, the DNA is TGCGCCAGCAGGTCTAGCGAGGAGACAAAAGAGACCCAGTACTTC. Translated: CASRSSEETKETQYF.

The V and J genes are TRBV5-4 and TRBJ1-1, with a tentative D call TRBD1 (6 bases). The germline V gene encodes CDR1 SGHNT and CDR2 YYREEE (reference sequence). There are 13 residues in the CDR3. V dropped 5 bases and J dropped 0 bases, with 8 bases sitting between them. CDR3 in amino acids: CASSTGMNTEAFF. CDR3 coding DNA: TGTGCCAGCAGTACAGGGATGAACACTGAAGCTTTCTTT.

J is TRBJ2-3 and V is TRBV18, with D perhaps matching TRBD1 (6 bases). The CDR3 length is 16 residues. Germline V CDR1 and CDR2: KGHSH, LQKENI. The V end was cut by 0 bases, the J end by 2 bases, with 12 bases between. The CDR3 here is CASSPPGRGTTDTQYF. The CDR3, as DNA: TGTGCCAGCTCACCACCGGGCAGGGGAACCACAGATACGCAGTATTTT.

The V and J genes are TRBV14 and TRBJ2-7, with 9 nucleotides matching TRBD2. CDR1 SGHDN and CDR2 FVKESK come from the germline V gene. Unmatched junction bases numbered 8, after V lost 4 bases and J lost 4 bases. The CDR3 extends over 15 amino acids. The CDR3: CASSPLAGVGYEQYF. The CDR3 region has the DNA TGTGCCAGCAGCCCATTAGCGGGAGTAGGTTACGAGCAGTACTTC.

The chain employs TRBV4-2 and TRBJ2-7; tentatively, D is TRBD2 (6 bases). The CDR3 runs 14 residues. Germline CDR1 LGHNA, CDR2 YNFKEQ. V lost 4 bases and J 2 bases, leaving 12 bases between the germline ends. CDR3 nucleotides: TGTGCCAGCAGCCGCCGGGACTCAACCTACGAGCAGTACTTC. It specifies CASSRRDSTYEQYF.

The V and J genes are TRBV4-1 and TRBJ1-1; possibly TRBD1 for D (6 bases). Looked up from germline, CDR1 is MGHRA and CDR2 is YSYEKL. V was clipped by 4 bases and J by 7 bases, with 19 bases between them. This CDR3 is built from 15 residues. Here the CDR3 DNA reads TGCGCCAGCAGCCTCCGGGACATAGCATCTGGTGAAGCTTTCTTT. It is translated as CASSLRDIASGEAFF.